This is a list of T cell receptor beta chains from one sample in a study of T cell responses to AZD1222 COVID-19 vaccine. Generated by immunoSEQ multiplex PCR, the TCRdb table keeps only in-frame clones and is missing some. The table includes about 160,000 clones, around 90% detected once. The sequencing here drew on peripheral blood, taken 28 days after the second AZD1222 dose. Receptors originate from an adult who received the AZD1222 COVID-19 vaccine. Both conserved end residues are part of each CDR3. Each record gives: D gene, clone size, J gene, V gene, CDR3 DNA, CDR3 protein. A D gene is named only where the DNA matches it firmly. Size is omitted from some rows. Given values are once, few, many or a class for expanded clones.

>.|.|TRBJ1-1|TRBV2
TGTGCCAGCAGTGAACTCCAGGGCATGAACACTGAAGCTTTCTTT
CASSELQGMNTEAFF
>.|.|TRBJ1-6|TRBV19
TGTGCCAGCAACGGGCAGCGTAATTCACCCCTCCACTTT
CASNGQRNSPLHF
>.|.|TRBJ2-6|TRBV6-5
TGTGCCAGACTAGGGCACAGCCCAGGGGCCAACGTCCTGACTTTC
CARLGHSPGANVLTF
>TRBD2|once|TRBJ2-1|TRBV19
TGTGCCAGTAGTACCGCCGGGACTACCTACAATGAGCAGTTCTTC
CASSTAGTTYNEQFF
>.|.|TRBJ2-1|TRBV5-1
TGCGCCAGCAGCTTTTACGGCCACAATGAGCAGTTCTTC
CASSFYGHNEQFF
>.|.|TRBJ2-1|TRBV19
TGTGCCAGCAGAGGATCACTGGGGACTTACAATGAGCAGTTCTTC
CASRGSLGTYNEQFF
>.|few|TRBJ1-6|TRBV25-1
TGTGCCAGCAGGGACTTAGCGGCCTCACCCCTCCACTTT
CASRDLAASPLHF
>.|.|TRBJ2-7|TRBV2
TGTGCCAGCAGTGGCGGGAGAGAGACAGGTGGCGAGCAGTACTTC
CASSGGRETGGEQYF
>.|.|TRBJ2-3|TRBV7-2
TGTGCCAGCAGCTTAGTGTCCAGTCCCACAGATACGCAGTATTTT
CASSLVSSPTDTQYF
>.|once|TRBJ1-5|TRBV19
TGTGCCAGTAGTATAGATCCGGTGGACCCGTCTTTAATGGGTCAGCCCCAGCATTTT
CASSIDPVDPSLMGQPQHF
>.|.|TRBJ2-5|TRBV2
TGTGCCAGCATGCCGGGGGCCCAAGAGACCCAGTACTTC
CASMPGAQETQYF
>.|once|TRBJ2-7|TRBV4-1
TGCGCCAGCCGCAGGGTGGGGCTAGTCTCCTACGAGCAGTACTTC
CASRRVGLVSYEQYF
>.|.|TRBJ2-6|TRBV7-3
TGTGCCAGCAGCGCCGGAGATGGGGCCAACGTCCTGACTTTC
CASSAGDGANVLTF
>TRBD2|.|TRBJ2-1|TRBV19
TGTGCCAGTAGTGCGGGAGGGAGCTCCTACAATGAGCAGTTCTTC
CASSAGGSSYNEQFF
>.|.|TRBJ2-2|TRBV19
TGTGCCAGTAGTATAGGGGGGCACACCGGGGAGCTGTTTTTT
CASSIGGHTGELFF
>.|once|TRBJ2-1|TRBV19
TGTGCCAGTAGTTCACAAGGGATGGGGTACAGTGAGCAGTTCTTC
CASSSQGMGYSEQFF
>.|.|TRBJ2-4|TRBV19
TGTGCCAGTAGTTTCCAGGAGAGGGACATTCAGTACTTC
CASSFQERDIQYF
>TRBD2|.|TRBJ2-1|TRBV2
TGTGCCAGCATTTATAGCGGGGTGTACAATGAGCAGTTCTTC
CASIYSGVYNEQFF
>TRBD2|.|TRBJ2-2|TRBV19
TGTGCCAGTAGTAGTCTAGCGGGCCTCCCTAGGAACACCGGGGAGCTGTTTTTT
CASSSLAGLPRNTGELFF
>TRBD1|.|TRBJ1-4|TRBV30
TGTGCCTGCAGCGGACAGGGGGCATGGGAAAAACTGTTTTTT
CACSGQGAWEKLFF
>TRBD1|once|TRBJ2-7|TRBV23-1
TGCGCCAGCAGTCAAATACCGCCTCTCCGGGACAGGGTTGGGTACGAGCAGTACTTC
CASSQIPPLRDRVGYEQYF
>.|.|TRBJ1-5|TRBV27
TGTGCCAGCAGTTTAAGGGCGGGGGCTAGCAATCAGCCCCAGCATTTT
CASSLRAGASNQPQHF
>.|.|TRBJ2-7|TRBV5-1
TGCGCCAGCAGCCCAGACAGGCCCTCCTACGAGCAGTACTTC
CASSPDRPSYEQYF
>TRBD1|.|TRBJ1-2|TRBV28
TGTGCCAGCAGTCCGAGTCGACAGGGAAATGGCTACACCTTC
CASSPSRQGNGYTF
>TRBD2|.|TRBJ2-1|TRBV18
TGTGCCAGCTCACCAGTCAGCGGGAGTGGCGATGAGCAGTTCTTC
CASSPVSGSGDEQFF
>.|.|TRBJ2-7|TRBV29-1
TGCAGCGTTGAACCAGTCAACACCTACGAGCAGTACTTC
CSVEPVNTYEQYF
>.|.|TRBJ2-2|TRBV4-1
TGCGCCAGCAGCCAACTCGGACAGTCCTCCGGGGAGCTGTTTTTT
CASSQLGQSSGELFF
>.|.|TRBJ2-2|TRBV9
TGTGCCAGCAGCGTTCGGTGGAACACCGGGGAGCTGTTTTTT
CASSVRWNTGELFF
>TRBD2|once|TRBJ2-2|TRBV7-9
TGTGCCAGCAGCACTCGGACTAGCGGGACCGGGGAGCTGTTTTTT
CASSTRTSGTGELFF
>TRBD1|.|TRBJ2-3|TRBV24-1
TGTGCCACCAGTGATTGGACAGGGGGCGCGGATACGCAGTATTTT
CATSDWTGGADTQYF
>.|.|TRBJ2-3|TRBV6-5
TGTGCCAGCAGGAGCCCGGGGGGCCGCACAGATACGCAGTATTTT
CASRSPGGRTDTQYF
>.|once|TRBJ2-7|TRBV10-2
TGCGCCAGCAGTTCGGACAGCTCCTACGAGCAGTACTTC
CASSSDSSYEQYF
>TRBD1|.|TRBJ1-5|TRBV29-1
TGCAGCGTTGCACAGGGGGTTAGCAATCAGCCCCAGCATTTT
CSVAQGVSNQPQHF
>.|.|TRBJ1-1|TRBV7-9
TGTGCCAGCACTCTGGGGGGGACTGAAGCTTTCTTT
CASTLGGTEAFF
>TRBD1|.|TRBJ1-2|TRBV27
TGTGCCAGCAGTCCCCGGACAGGATCTGGCTACACCTTC
CASSPRTGSGYTF
>.|.|TRBJ1-4|TRBV5-4
TGTGCCAGCAGCTTGGATCGGGCCTCTAATGAAAAACTGTTTTTT
CASSLDRASNEKLFF
>.|.|TRBJ2-5|TRBV2
TGTGCCAGCAGTGCCAGATTCCAAGAGACCCAGTACTTC
CASSARFQETQYF
>TRBD2|.|TRBJ2-1|TRBV7-2
TGTGCCAGCAGCTTAGGGTGGCGGGAGGGAAAGTTCTTC
CASSLGWREGKFF
>TRBD2|.|TRBJ2-1|TRBV27
TGTGCCAGCAGCTTACGCCGACTAGCGGGAGCTAGCTCCTACAATGAGCAGTTCTTC
CASSLRRLAGASSYNEQFF
>.|.|TRBJ1-1|TRBV4-1
TGCGCCAGCAGCCAAGATAAGGCAGGGAGACGTGTTCCTGAAGCTTTCTTT
CASSQDKAGRRVPEAFF
>.|.|TRBJ1-3|TRBV28
TGTGCCAGCAGAGGGGCCTCTGGAAACACCATATATTTT
CASRGASGNTIYF
>TRBD1|.|TRBJ1-5|TRBV19
TGTGCCAGCCTCGGGACAGGTCGCGACTTTCAGCCCCAGCATTTT
CASLGTGRDFQPQHF
>TRBD2|.|TRBJ2-7|TRBV7-9
TGTGCCAGCAGCTTCCCTAGCGGGCCTTTCAGCTACGAGCAGTACTTC
CASSFPSGPFSYEQYF
>TRBD2|.|TRBJ2-3|TRBV11-3
TGTGCCAGCAGCAACCTAGCGGGAGGAACCTCAGATACGCAGTATTTT
CASSNLAGGTSDTQYF
>.|.|TRBJ2-7|TRBV29-1
TGCAGCGTCAAAAGGGGGGATCCGGTCGGGGAGCAGTACTTC
CSVKRGDPVGEQYF
>.|.|TRBJ1-6|TRBV18
TGTGCCAGCTCAGCTGAACAGGGAGTAGGCTCACCCCTCCACTTT
CASSAEQGVGSPLHF